Following are 28 T cell receptor beta chains from one sample sequenced in a study of shared clonotypes between healthy human individuals. Sequencing was performed with immunoSEQ multiplex PCR; in TCRdb, only in-frame clones are kept and a portion is missing. The repertoire holds around 1.4 million clones, around 98.5% seen once, with approximately 0.4% in the top ten. The sample taken for sequencing was naive CD4+ T cells sorted from blood. Subset denoted: CD45RA+ positively selected. These receptors all come from a young man in good health.

The chain employs TRBV25-1 and TRBJ2-1; D is unresolved. Germline V gene sequence: CDR1 MGHDK, CDR2 SYGVNS. The CDR3 is made up of 14 amino acids. The V end was cut by 2 bases, the J end by 5 bases, with 10 bases between. CDR3 protein: CASSEKGRNNEQFF. Written as DNA, the CDR3 is TGTGCCAGCAGTGAAAAGGGTCGTAACAATGAGCAGTTCTTC.

This rearrangement joins TRBV29-1 to TRBJ2-2, with 11 bases aligning to TRBD2. Germline V gene lookup returns CDR1 SQVTM and CDR2 ANQGSEA. The CDR3 totals 15 residues. V lost 5 bases to trimming and J lost 5 bases; unmatched junction nucleotides: 7. The CDR3 region has the DNA TGCAGCGTTCGTACTAGCGGGAGAGGGACCGGGGAGCTGTTTTTT. Protein product: CSVRTSGRGTGELFF.

V and J are TRBV7-9 and TRBJ1-1; D perhaps matches TRBD1 (5 bases). The CDR3 is 13 amino acids. CDR1 and CDR2 (germline): SEHNR, FQNEAQ (reference sequence). With 7 bases removed from V and 7 bases from J, the gap between germline ends came to 16 bases. CDR3 sequence: CASTESPGDEAFF. The CDR3 DNA sequence: TGTGCCAGCACTGAAAGTCCGGGGGATGAAGCTTTCTTT.

As DNA, the CDR3 is TGTGCCAGTAGTCCCACAAGTTCGACTAGCACAGATACGCAGTATTTT. As protein: CASSPTSSTSTDTQYF. This chain connects TRBV19 to TRBJ2-3; D remains unclear. Germline V gene lookup returns CDR1 LNHDA and CDR2 SQIVND (reference sequence). Trimming pared 5 bases from V and 0 bases from J, leaving 15 bases between. The CDR3 is made up of 16 amino acids. The full variable domain, in which reference TRBV19 and TRBJ2-3 provide the parts outside the CDR3, is DGGITQSPKYLFRKEGQNVTLSCEQNLNHDAMYWYRQDPGQGLRLIYYSQIVNDFQKGDIAEGYSVSREKKESFPLTVTSAQKNPTAFYLCASSPTSSTSTDTQYFGPGTRLTVL.

The gene calls are TRBV6-6 and TRBJ1-1, with a weak D call TRBD1 (5 bases). CDR1 is MNHNY, CDR2 SVGAGI, per germline (reference sequence). The CDR3 is made up of 15 amino acids. V dropped 5 bases and J dropped 3 bases, with 16 bases sitting between them. CDR3 coding DNA: TGTGCCAGCAGTGCAACAGGTCTGCTTTACACTGAAGCTTTCTTT. This translates into CASSATGLLYTEAFF.

The V and J genes are TRBV9 and TRBJ2-7, with unresolved D. CDR1 and CDR2 (germline): SGDLS, YYNGEE. There are 13 residues in the CDR3. The V end lost 4 bases, the J end lost 0 bases, and 8 bases lay between the germline ends. CDR3 sequence reads: CASSPEISYEQYF. The CDR3 bases are TGTGCCAGCAGCCCCGAAATCTCCTACGAGCAGTACTTC.

The chain combines TRBV5-1 with TRBJ2-3, with D possibly TRBD1 on 6 matching bases. Per the germline V gene, CDR1 is SGHRS and CDR2 is YFSETQ. The CDR3 spans 16 residues. V lost 0 bases to trimming and J lost 8 bases, with 19 bases between them. The CDR3 reads CASSLEAGAGIITQYF. The CDR3 DNA is TGCGCCAGCAGCTTGGAGGCAGGGGCCGGGATTATTACGCAGTATTTT. The full variable domain, in which reference TRBV5-1 and TRBJ2-3 provide the parts outside the CDR3, is KAGVTQTPRYLIKTRGQQVTLSCSPISGHRSVSWYQQTPGQGLQFLFEYFSETQRNKGNFPGRFSGRQFSNSRSEMNVSTLELGDSALYLCASSLEAGAGIITQYFGPGTRLTVL.

To note about this clone: The same CDR3 also results from other DNA sequences found in this sample. The gene calls are TRBV7-3 and TRBJ2-7; 12 bases agree with TRBD2. There are 15 residues in the CDR3. J was trimmed by 1 base and V by 3 bases; bases with no gene match: 1. Looked up from germline, CDR1 is SGHTA and CDR2 is FQGTGA. This CDR3 is CASSLTSGSSYEQYF. In nucleotides, the CDR3 is TGTGCCAGCAGCTTGACTAGCGGGAGTTCCTACGAGCAGTACTTC.

The genes are TRBV6-5 and TRBJ1-4; no reliable D call. Germline values: CDR1 MNHEY, CDR2 SVGAGI. Between the trimmed V and J ends, which lost 0 bases and 0 bases, there was a span of 8 bases. The CDR3 is made up of 16 amino acids. The CDR3 DNA reads as TGTGCCAGCAGTTACTCGAGTACAGCAACTAATGAAAAACTGTTTTTT. Translation: CASSYSSTATNEKLFF.

The J gene is TRBJ1-2, the V gene TRBV28; 8 bases line up with TRBD1. J was trimmed by 3 bases and V by 2 bases; bases with no gene match: 5. Germline V CDR1 and CDR2: MDHEN, SYDVKM. This CDR3 comprises 15 residues. The chain's CDR3 is CASSLPGQGDYGYTF. The CDR3 bases are TGTGCCAGCAGTTTACCAGGACAGGGAGACTATGGCTACACCTTC.

This sequence joins TRBV28 and TRBJ2-7; 9 bases agree with TRBD1. Trimming took 6 bases from V and 3 from J; bases not matched to a gene: 6. Germline CDR1 MDHEN, CDR2 SYDVKM. This CDR3 is built from 14 residues. As DNA, the CDR3 is TGTGCCAGCAGAAGGACAGGGGTAAACTACGAGCAGTACTTC. Its translation: CASRRTGVNYEQYF.

The chain is built from TRBV29-1 and TRBJ1-1, with D hard to call. Germline V lookup: CDR1 SQVTM, CDR2 ANQGSEA. V was pared by 7 bases and J by 0 bases, with 6 bases between. This CDR3 has 11 residues. The CDR3 DNA reads TGCAGCGCCGTCTTGAACACTGAAGCTTTCTTT. Its translation is CSAVLNTEAFF.

The chain links TRBV6-1 to TRBJ1-4; 7 bases map to TRBD1. The V gene end was trimmed by 4 bases and the J gene end by 0 bases; junction bases not matched to a gene: 5. CDR3 size: 16 residues. The germline V gene has CDR1 MNHNS and CDR2 SASEGT. CDR3 in amino acids: CASSALTGPTNEKLFF. CDR3 sequence (DNA): TGTGCCAGCAGTGCACTGACAGGGCCAACTAATGAAAAACTGTTTTTT.

The CDR3, as DNA: TGTGCCAGCAGCTTAAAACCCTCCCGGGGGACTAGCTACAATGAGCAGTTCTTC. This gives the protein CASSLKPSRGTSYNEQFF. The chain links TRBV7-3 to TRBJ2-1, with TRBD2 matching 8 bases. Trimming cost V 1 base and J 3 bases; bases outside gene matches: 11. This CDR3 is 18 amino acids long. CDR1 is SGHTA and CDR2 is FQGTGA in the germline V gene.

This chain connects TRBV6-1 to TRBJ2-1; D gene unclear. With 6 bases removed from V and 1 base from J, the gap between germline ends came to 10 bases. Germline CDR1 MNHNS, CDR2 SASEGT. CDR3 length equals 14 residues. CDR3 sequence (DNA): TGTGCCAGCAGCCTGACACATTCCTACAATGAGCAGTTCTTC. This codes for CASSLTHSYNEQFF.

V usage is TRBV29-1 and J usage is TRBJ2-7; maybe TRBD1 (5 bases). The length of the CDR3 is 13 residues. V was shortened by 6 bases and J by 2 bases, with 14 bases between the two germline ends. The germline V gene has CDR1 SQVTM and CDR2 ANQGSEA. In DNA form, the CDR3 reads TGCAGCGTCATCTCAGGGTCGCCCTACGAGCAGTACTTC. Encoded protein: CSVISGSPYEQYF.

The J gene is TRBJ2-7, the V gene TRBV28; D perhaps matches TRBD1 (6 bases). Trimming took 5 bases from V and 2 from J, leaving 16 bases between them. The CDR3 has 15 amino acids. CDR1 is MDHEN, CDR2 SYDVKM, per germline. Written as DNA, the CDR3 is TGTGCCAGCAGTCGACGGACAGCGCCTACCTACGAGCAGTACTTC. It specifies CASSRRTAPTYEQYF.

As for this clone: One end of the junction does not line up with germline, which may come from a read error. The chain carries TRBV15 and TRBJ2-2, with 9 positions matching TRBD2. The length of the CDR3 is 17 residues. In germline, CDR1 is LNHNV, CDR2 YYDKDF (reference sequence). This CDR3 reads CATRRAGAGGNSGELFF. DNA of the CDR3: TGTGCCACCAGGCGGGCAGGGGCGGGAGGGAACTCCGGGGAGCTGTTTTTT.

V gene TRBV30 combines with J gene TRBJ2-2, with D possibly called TRBD1 or TRBD2 (5 bases each). Trimming took off 1 base at V and 7 bases at J, with 10 bases between the two ends. The CDR3 runs to 13 residues. Germline V lookup: CDR1 GTSNPN, CDR2 SVGIG (reference sequence). The CDR3 nucleotides read TGTGCCTGGAGTGGTCATGGGGGCGGGGAGCTGTTTTTT. It yields the protein CAWSGHGGGELFF. Full variable domain (missing parts from reference TRBV30 and TRBJ2-2): SQTIHQWPATLVQPVGSPLSLECTVEGTSNPNLYWYRQAAGRGLQLLFYSVGIGQISSEVPQNLSASRPQDRQFILSSKKLLLSDSGFYLCAWSGHGGGELFFGEGSRLTVL.

Comments on this clone: The same CDR3 can be traced to other DNA sequences in this sample. This chain joins TRBV28 and TRBJ1-5, with D tentatively TRBD1 (5 bases). V was pared by 3 bases and J by 2 bases, with 8 bases between. In germline, CDR1 is MDHEN, CDR2 SYDVKM. The CDR3 sequence is 14 residues long. This CDR3 reads CASSFRVGNQPQHF. In DNA form, the CDR3 reads TGTGCCAGCAGTTTCAGGGTGGGCAATCAGCCCCAGCATTTT.

Remarks on this clone: Other DNA sequences in this specimen translate into the identical CDR3. The rearrangement joins TRBV10-2 to TRBJ2-3; D is uncertain. Germline values: CDR1 WSHSY, CDR2 SAAADI. V was clipped by 4 bases and J by 3 bases, with 2 bases between them. The CDR3 consists of 11 residues. The CDR3 region has the DNA TGCGCCAGCAGTGTGACAGATACGCAGTATTTT. Protein product: CASSVTDTQYF.

The chain recombines TRBV27 with TRBJ2-1; 9 bases fit TRBD2. The CDR3 covers 17 residues. Germline V gene data show CDR1 as MNHEY and CDR2 as SMNVEV (reference sequence). Germline trimming cut 3 bases from V and 5 bases from J; bases unmatched to any gene: 11. The CDR3 DNA follows: TGTGCCAGCAGTTTCCAACTTCCGGGACTAGCCCACAATGAGCAGTTCTTC. Its protein product is CASSFQLPGLAHNEQFF.

The chain employs TRBV11-2 and TRBJ2-1; 7 bases are a match to TRBD1. V trimming: 8 bases; J trimming: 1 base; junction bases outside the gene matches: 2. The germline CDR1 and CDR2 sequences are SGHAT and FQNNGV. CDR3 length: 13 amino acids. In nucleotides, the CDR3 is TGTGCCAGCCAGACAGGGTCCTACAATGAGCAGTTCTTC. Its translation is CASQTGSYNEQFF. The full variable domain, rest sourced from reference TRBV11-2 and TRBJ2-1, is EAGVAQSPRYKIIEKRQSVAFWCNPISGHATLYWYQQILGQGPKLLIQFQNNGVVDDSQLPKDRFSAERLKGVDSTLKIQPAKLEDSAVYLCASQTGSYNEQFFGPGTRLTVL.

The genes are TRBV15 and TRBJ2-7; TRBD1 agrees at 11 bases. This CDR3 has 16 residues. V was pared by 4 bases and J by 7 bases, with 12 bases of the junction left unmatched. CDR1 and CDR2 from the germline V gene are LNHNV and YYDKDF (reference sequence). The DNA of the CDR3 is TGTGCCACCAGCACCGGGACCGGACAGGGGGCCGGAGAGCAGTACTTC. It codes for CATSTGTGQGAGEQYF.

The V gene is TRBV19, the J gene TRBJ1-4, with 10 bases that match TRBD1. V shed 4 bases and J 8 bases; nucleotides not matched to a gene: 4. Germline CDR1 and CDR2: LNHDA and SQIVND (reference sequence). The CDR3 is 14 residues long. In DNA, the CDR3 is TGTGCCAGTAGTAGGACAGGGGGAAGGGAAAAACTGTTTTTT. It is translated as CASSRTGGREKLFF.

A word on this clone: At the DNA level, this CDR3 is encoded by other sequences in the same sample as well. The CDR3 nucleotides read TGTGCCAGCAGCCTGACAGCCTCTGGGGCCAACGTCCTGACTTTC. Its translation is CASSLTASGANVLTF. V usage is TRBV28 and J usage is TRBJ2-6, with D possibly being TRBD1 (5 bases). Trimming took 6 bases from V and 0 from J, leaving 9 bases between them. CDR1 MDHEN and CDR2 SYDVKM come from the germline V gene. The CDR3 runs to 15 residues.

The sample holds one count of this clone. The rearrangement links TRBV14 to TRBJ1-2; TRBD1 agrees at 9 bases. Losses at the gene ends were 3 bases for V and 8 bases for J; bases not matched to a gene: 7. There are 14 residues in the CDR3. In germline, CDR1 is SGHDN, CDR2 FVKESK. CDR3 region: CASSQSGTGYGYTF. The CDR3, as DNA: TGTGCCAGCAGCCAGTCCGGGACAGGGTACGGCTACACCTTC.

The chain combines TRBV5-6 with TRBJ2-2, with 8 bases lining up with TRBD1. Germline V gene sequence: CDR1 SGHDT, CDR2 YYEEEE. Unmatched junction bases numbered 8, after V lost 4 bases and J lost 6 bases. This CDR3 is 15 amino acids long. The CDR3 DNA reads as TGTGCCAGCAGCGTTCCAGGGGGCGGGGCCGGGGAGCTGTTTTTT. This translates into CASSVPGGGAGELFF.